The 9 T cell receptor beta chains reported below all come from one sample, sequenced in a study of control samples from healthy donors and cancer patients. The repertoire was sequenced with immunoSEQ multiplex PCR; TCRdb's copy has only in-frame clones and lacks some. The repertoire holds 75,000 or so clones, with approximately 89% as singletons. Sequencing was done on a sample of PBMCs. The receptors originated from a man aged 55 to 70 with colorectal cancer.

The chain has TRBV5-5 and TRBJ2-1; no definite D call. Deletions cut 7 bases from V and 8 bases from J, with 16 bases between. The CDR3 covers 13 residues. CDR1 SGHKS and CDR2 YYEKEE come from the germline V gene (reference sequence). CDR3 in amino acids: CASGISPAHEQFF. DNA for the CDR3: TGTGCCAGCGGTATTAGCCCGGCCCATGAGCAGTTCTTC.

V and J are TRBV30 and TRBJ2-5; TRBD1 matches at 8 bases. Germline CDR1 and CDR2: GTSNPN and SVGIG (reference sequence). With V trimmed by 3 bases and J by 1 base, 13 bases remained unmatched. The length of the CDR3 is 17 residues. The CDR3 coding sequence is TGTGCCTGGAGGGAGAAAAAAGGACAGGGAGCCCAAGAGACCCAGTACTTC. Protein sequence: CAWREKKGQGAQETQYF.

As for this clone: A read error may account for a junction end that differs from germline. The chain is built from TRBV12-3 or TRBV12-4 and TRBJ2-7, with 7 bases aligning to TRBD1. The CDR3 loop spans 12 amino acids. CDR3 residues: CASSYRTGTWAF. The CDR3 DNA is TGTGCCAGCAGTTATAGGACAGGAACATGGGCCTTC.

In this sample, this clone turned up a few times. The genes are TRBV11-2 and TRBJ2-7; D possibly corresponds to TRBD1 (5 bases). V lost 1 base and J 5 bases, leaving 15 bases between the germline ends. Germline V gives CDR1 SGHAT, CDR2 FQNNGV. CDR3 length: 15 residues. The DNA for the CDR3 is TGTGCCAGCAGCTTAGTGGCCCCGGCAGGGCACGAGCAGTACTTC. Encoded protein: CASSLVAPAGHEQYF.

The chain links TRBV7-9 to TRBJ2-5, with D possibly TRBD2 on 7 matching bases. Germline assignment: CDR1 SEHNR and CDR2 FQNEAQ (reference sequence). This CDR3 region has 15 residues. The V end lost 5 bases, the J end lost 2 bases, and 15 bases lay between the germline ends. CDR3 sequence reads: CASSPWGGLQETQYF. CDR3 coding DNA: TGTGCCAGCAGCCCGTGGGGGGGGCTTCAAGAGACCCAGTACTTC.

As to this clone: An end of the junction differs from the germline gene, which may be a read error. This rearrangement joins TRBV2 to TRBJ1-5; D uncertain. CDR1 is SNHLY, CDR2 FYNNEI, per germline. The length of the CDR3 is 13 residues. CDR3 residues: CASSEALGLSGYF. As DNA, the CDR3 is TGTGCCAGCAGTGAAGCGCTAGGCCTTAGTGGGTATTTT.

This chain uses TRBV19 with TRBJ2-5, with TRBD1 identical over 7 bases. Unmatched junction bases numbered 4, after V lost 7 bases and J lost 2 bases. This CDR3 comprises 13 residues. The germline CDR1 and CDR2 sequences are LNHDA and SQIVND (reference sequence). The CDR3, as DNA: TGTGCCAGTATTCGGACAGGACAAGAGACCCAGTACTTC. This sequence encodes CASIRTGQETQYF. The full variable domain, rest sourced from reference TRBV19 and TRBJ2-5, is DGGITQSPKYLFRKEGQNVTLSCEQNLNHDAMYWYRQDPGQGLRLIYYSQIVNDFQKGDIAEGYSVSREKKESFPLTVTSAQKNPTAFYLCASIRTGQETQYFGPGTRLLVL.

The V gene is TRBV10-3, the J gene TRBJ1-2; no definite D call. The germline gives CDR1 ENHRY, CDR2 SYGVKD. The CDR3 runs to 15 residues. V was clipped by 3 bases and J by 3 bases, with 14 bases between them. CDR3 DNA sequence: TGTGCCATCAGTGATTTTGTCTCGGATGACTATGGCTACACCTTC. It yields the protein CAISDFVSDDYGYTF.

V and J are TRBV7-2 and TRBJ2-7; the D gene is possibly TRBD1 (6 bases). This CDR3 is built from 14 residues. The germline V gene has CDR1 SGHTA and CDR2 FQGNSA. The V gene lost 5 bases and the J gene lost 4 bases, with 15 bases spanning the gap. The CDR3 protein is CASSPGQMAYEQYF. The CDR3 DNA follows: TGTGCCAGCAGCCCCGGACAGATGGCGTACGAGCAGTACTTC.